Detailed here is one TCR beta chain. Its antigen is undetermined. CDR1 and CDR2 from the germline V gene are SGHRS and YFSETQ. The V segment lost 0 bases and the J segment 3 bases; nucleotides outside the gene matches: 7. The CDR3 contains 19 residues. TCRdb keeps only in-frame clones here, not all; method: immunoSEQ multiplex PCR. The table includes some 340,000 clones, approximately 86% detected once. This sample was included in a study of Ad26.COV2.S vaccination and SARS-CoV-2 variants. At the level of the study: The donor participated in the COV1001 trial, in its Ad26.COV2.S arm. Recipients of Ad26.COV2.S got it intramuscularly, once or twice 56 days apart. Study-wide results and caveats: The breadth of spike-specific CD8+ and CD4+ T cell responses after vaccination was reportedly substantial.

Treatment noted: over 15 received Ad26.COV2.S at low or high dose, single or two shots; roughly five received placebo; per-sample allocation not given. On day 63 after the first injection, vaccine and placebo recipients gave samples. The study used a vaccine consisting of an Ad26 vector that expressed Wuhan-strain SARS-CoV-2 spike. The TCR sequence derives from a person aged 18-65 years who received the Ad26.COV2.S COVID-19 vaccine or a placebo. This chain uses TRBV5-1 with TRBJ2-1, with 15 nucleotides matching TRBD2. The specimen comprised peripheral blood, sampled in a trial of Ad26.COV2.S vaccine versus placebo. The CDR3 DNA follows: TGCGCCAGCAGCTTGGGGAGGACTAGCGGGGGGGCCCACTACAATGAGCAGTTCTTC. Translated: CASSLGRTSGGAHYNEQFF.